A single sample is the source of the 23 T cell receptor beta chains below, sequenced in a study of immune cell composition in non-small cell lung cancer. Sequencing used immunoSEQ multiplex PCR; TCRdb keeps in-frame clones, though not all of them. This sample has about 6,600 clones, with over 75% found just once. Normal lung was taken at the farthest possible site, at least 3 cm from tumour. The sample comprised non-adjacent lung tissue. These receptors all stem from a human donor with non-small cell lung cancer.

The chain carries TRBV19 and TRBJ1-5; D remains ambiguous. Germline V gives CDR1 LNHDA, CDR2 SQIVND (reference sequence). The V gene lost 3 bases and the J gene lost 1 base, with 13 bases spanning the gap. This CDR3 is built from 16 residues. CDR3 bases: TGTGCCAGTAGTATCCCACGGACTCAGAGCAATCAGCCCCAGCATTTT. Its protein is CASSIPRTQSNQPQHF. Together with reference TRBV19 and TRBJ1-5, the CDR3 gives the full variable domain: DGGITQSPKYLFRKEGQNVTLSCEQNLNHDAMYWYRQDPGQGLRLIYYSQIVNDFQKGDIAEGYSVSREKKESFPLTVTSAQKNPTAFYLCASSIPRTQSNQPQHFGDGTRLSIL.

V and J are TRBV6-6 and TRBJ1-1; D perhaps matches TRBD1 (5 bases). The ends were cut back, 7 bases at V and 7 bases at J, with 19 bases in the middle. The germline CDR1 and CDR2 sequences are MNHNY and SVGAGI (reference sequence). This CDR3 has 14 amino acids. The CDR3 sequence is CASTSSPRGNEAFF. DNA for the CDR3: TGTGCCAGCACCTCTAGCCCCCGGGGGAATGAAGCTTTCTTT.

The CDR3 DNA sequence: TGTGCCAGCAGCTTAGAGCACAATCAGCCCCAGCATTTT. Translating it yields CASSLEHNQPQHF. This sequence joins TRBV7-9 and TRBJ1-5; no definite D call. This CDR3 region has 13 residues. V lost 1 base, J lost 3 bases, and 4 bases lay in between. Germline lookup yields CDR1 SEHNR and CDR2 FQNEAQ (reference sequence). Full variable domain (outside the CDR3, taken from reference TRBV7-9 and TRBJ1-5): DTGVSQNPRHKITKRGQNVTFRCDPISEHNRLYWYRQTLGQGPEFLTYFQNEAQLEKSRLLSDRFSAERPKGSFSTLEIQRTEQGDSAMYLCASSLEHNQPQHFGDGTRLSIL.

This clone was observed a handful of times. The chain recombines TRBV5-1 with TRBJ1-1; TRBD1 might be the D (5 bases). Germline V gene lookup returns CDR1 SGHRS and CDR2 YFSETQ. V was shortened by 4 bases and J by 1 base, with 20 bases between the two germline ends. The CDR3 length is 17 residues. CDR3 protein: CASSLDGGTQWNTEAFF. CDR3 in DNA: TGCGCCAGCAGCCTGGACGGGGGTACACAATGGAACACTGAAGCTTTCTTT.

There are a few counts of this clone. V and J are TRBV18 and TRBJ1-2; 8 bases fit TRBD1. The V and J ends lost 6 bases and 3 bases, in that order; junction bases with no gene match: 3. The length of the CDR3 is 13 residues. Germline V lookup: CDR1 KGHSH, CDR2 LQKENI. CDR3 nucleotides: TGTGCCAGCTCTCAGGACAGGGACTATGGCTACACCTTC. Protein sequence: CASSQDRDYGYTF.

The chain has TRBV28 and TRBJ2-7; 7 bases map to TRBD1. The CDR3 is made up of 14 amino acids. Germline CDR1 reads MDHEN; CDR2 reads SYDVKM. The J segment lost 3 bases and the V segment lost 6 bases, leaving 8 bases of the junction unmatched. CDR3 residues: CASSQLRQGYEQYF. CDR3 DNA: TGTGCCAGCAGCCAACTCCGACAGGGCTACGAGCAGTACTTC.

This clone was found once. The V and J genes are TRBV4-2 and TRBJ2-2; unclear D gene. The CDR3 runs 16 residues. V was pared by 4 bases and J by 2 bases, with 14 bases between. CDR1 is LGHNA, CDR2 YNFKEQ, per germline. The CDR3 nucleotides read TGTGCCAGCAGCCTGGTGGGCCTCCCCAACACCGGGGAGCTGTTTTTT. Its protein product is CASSLVGLPNTGELFF.

V is TRBV19 and J is TRBJ2-3, with D maybe TRBD2 (5 bases). CDR3 size: 15 residues. The V gene's germline CDR1 is LNHDA and CDR2 SQIVND (reference sequence). V lost 2 bases and J 0 bases, leaving 9 bases between the germline ends. The CDR3 is CASSIHRTSTDTQYF. Here the CDR3 DNA reads TGTGCCAGTAGTATACATCGGACTAGCACAGATACGCAGTATTTT.

This clone has more than one count but fewer than ten. The rearrangement joins TRBV5-4 to TRBJ2-3, with 12 bases identical to TRBD2. Trimming cost V 4 bases and J 3 bases; bases outside gene matches: 3. Germline CDR1 reads SGHNT; CDR2 reads YYREEE (reference sequence). The CDR3 spans 15 residues. CDR3 nucleotide sequence: TGTGCCAGCAGCCAGACTAGCGGGAGAACAGATACGCAGTATTTT. Protein sequence: CASSQTSGRTDTQYF.

The genes are TRBV6-6 and TRBJ2-7, with 9 bases fitting TRBD1. The CDR3 covers 14 residues. V lost 6 bases, J lost 5 bases, and 8 bases stayed unmatched. Germline V gene lookup returns CDR1 MNHNY and CDR2 SVGAGI (reference sequence). CDR3: CASRGTGFRNEQYF. The CDR3 region has the DNA TGTGCCAGCAGGGGGACAGGGTTTCGCAACGAGCAGTACTTC.

The chain links TRBV7-2 to TRBJ2-3; D uncertain. CDR3 length equals 12 residues. Trimming pared 5 bases from V and 6 bases from J, leaving 9 bases between. Germline V gene sequence: CDR1 SGHTA, CDR2 FQGNSA. The CDR3 DNA reads as TGTGCCAGCAGCGTTAACTGGGATACGCAGTATTTT. The encoded protein is CASSVNWDTQYF.

The V and J genes are TRBV7-9 and TRBJ2-1, with D possibly matching TRBD2 (5 bases). CDR3 length equals 14 residues. CDR1 is SEHNR, CDR2 FQNEAQ, per germline (reference sequence). Trimming pared 3 bases from V and 3 bases from J, leaving 9 bases between. For the CDR3, the DNA is TGTGCCAGCAGCTTTAACGGGAACTACAATGAGCAGTTCTTC. The encoded protein is CASSFNGNYNEQFF.

This chain connects TRBV5-6 to TRBJ1-3, with D perhaps matching TRBD1 (6 bases). The CDR3 sequence is 15 residues long. Germline-derived CDR1 and CDR2 are SGHDT and YYEEEE. Trimming stripped 4 bases from V and 0 bases from J, with 11 bases between. CDR3 nucleotide sequence: TGTGCCAGCAGCATCAGGGGTCCCTCTGGAAACACCATATATTTT. It specifies CASSIRGPSGNTIYF.

This chain connects TRBV15 to TRBJ2-6; D is unresolved. CDR3 length: 16 residues. Looked up from germline, CDR1 is LNHNV and CDR2 is YYDKDF (reference sequence). With 2 bases removed from V and 6 bases from J, the gap between germline ends came to 14 bases. The CDR3 region is CATSRTSVDSANVLTF. CDR3 in DNA: TGTGCCACCAGCAGAACATCCGTCGACTCGGCCAACGTCCTGACTTTC.

The chain recombines TRBV6-4 with TRBJ2-3, with 8 positions matching TRBD1. The V and J ends lost 1 base and 0 bases, in that order; junction bases with no gene match: 3. The CDR3 runs to 16 residues. CDR1 is MRHNA and CDR2 is SNTAGT in the germline V gene. This chain's CDR3 is CASSDLAGGSTDTQYF. The CDR3 DNA reads as TGTGCCAGCAGTGACTTAGCAGGGGGCAGCACAGATACGCAGTATTTT.

The chain carries TRBV28 and TRBJ1-1, with a possible D match to TRBD1 (5 bases). Trimming shortened V by 6 bases and J by 11 bases, and 19 bases separated the two germline ends. The CDR3 runs 13 residues. Germline-derived CDR1 and CDR2 are MDHEN and SYDVKM. The chain's CDR3 is CASSGTPPKRAFF. The CDR3 nucleotides read TGTGCCAGCAGCGGGACTCCACCGAAGCGGGCTTTCTTT.

Relative to its sample, this clone is medium-sized. The chain carries TRBV4-3 and TRBJ1-1, with 9 positions matching TRBD1. Germline V gene sequence: CDR1 LGHNA, CDR2 YSLEER. This CDR3 comprises 15 residues. After removal of 4 bases from V and 1 base from J, the junction contained 4 bases not matched to a gene. The CDR3, as DNA: TGCGCCAGCAGCCTTCAGGACAGGGGGAACACTGAAGCTTTCTTT. It encodes CASSLQDRGNTEAFF.

The chain employs TRBV7-8 and TRBJ2-1, with TRBD2 matching 8 bases. CDR3 length equals 16 residues. V shed 7 bases, J shed 7 bases, and the junction held 15 bases outside the gene matches. From germline, CDR1 is SGHVS and CDR2 FQNEAQ. CDR3 sequence reads: CASNQLRGGLRNEQFF. CDR3 nucleotide sequence: TGTGCCAGCAACCAACTCCGGGGGGGCCTTAGAAATGAGCAGTTCTTC.

CDR3 sequence: CASSREGGRISYNEQFF. The CDR3 bases are TGTGCCAGCAGCCGGGAGGGGGGCCGAATTTCCTACAATGAGCAGTTCTTC. The rearrangement uses TRBV7-2 and TRBJ2-1; the match to TRBD2 covers 8 bases. Germline V gene lookup returns CDR1 SGHTA and CDR2 FQGNSA. The CDR3 extends over 17 amino acids. The V and J ends lost 5 bases and 1 base, in that order; junction bases with no gene match: 10.

The chain joins TRBV27 to TRBJ1-1; D call uncertain. The V gene lost 8 bases and the J gene lost 3 bases, with 10 bases spanning the gap. Germline V gene data show CDR1 as MNHEY and CDR2 as SMNVEV (reference sequence). This CDR3 region has 12 residues. CDR3 DNA: TGTGCCAGCGGTCACTTTGACACTGAAGCTTTCTTT. It encodes CASGHFDTEAFF.

The chain links TRBV6-6 to TRBJ1-6; D unresolved. Trimming cost V 2 bases and J 7 bases, with 9 bases left between them. CDR1 is MNHNY, CDR2 SVGAGI, per germline (reference sequence). The CDR3 totals 14 residues. CDR3 region: CASSYVQQNSPLHF. The DNA for the CDR3 is TGTGCCAGCAGTTACGTACAGCAAAATTCACCCCTCCACTTT.

V and J are TRBV13 and TRBJ1-6; D unclear. Looked up from germline, CDR1 is PRHDT and CDR2 is FYEKMQ (reference sequence). This CDR3 has 14 amino acids. V lost 4 bases and J lost 2, with 6 bases in between. In nucleotides, the CDR3 is TGTGCCAGCAGCTCCGGGACCTATAATTCACCCCTCCACTTT. Encoded protein: CASSSGTYNSPLHF. Using reference TRBV13 and TRBJ1-6 for the parts outside the CDR3, the full variable domain is AAGVIQSPRHLIKEKRETATLKCYPIPRHDTVYWYQQGPGQDPQFLISFYEKMQSDKGSIPDRFSAQQFSDYHSELNMSSLELGDSALYFCASSSGTYNSPLHFGNGTRLTVT.

This clone has a handful of counts. This chain links TRBV15 with TRBJ2-1; unclear D gene. Germline CDR1 reads LNHNV; CDR2 reads YYDKDF (reference sequence). The CDR3 is 14 residues long. The V and J ends lost 5 bases and 0 bases respectively, with 8 bases between them. The CDR3 coding sequence is TGTGCCACCAGCGGTAACTTCTCCTACAATGAGCAGTTCTTC. This codes for CATSGNFSYNEQFF.